These 12 T cell receptor beta chains were sequenced from one sample in a study of cytomegalovirus exposure and HLA in healthy donors. A multiplex PCR was run with 60 Vbeta primers and 13 Jbeta primers. Here immunoSEQ multiplex PCR was the method, and the copy in TCRdb shows in-frame clones only, minus some. The table has under 150,000 clones, more than 70% seen once; the top ten hold approximately 6.7%. Sequences were obtained from PBMCs. These receptors were obtained from a woman aged 30 to 39 in good health and CMV-seropositive.

V gene TRBV28 combines with J gene TRBJ1-5, with D maybe TRBD1 (6 bases). V was pared by 10 bases and J by 9 bases, with 19 bases between. The germline V gene encodes CDR1 MDHEN and CDR2 SYDVKM. The CDR3 has 13 residues. The CDR3 nucleotides are TGTGCCACCAAAGACAGGCGAGGAGGGCCCCAGCATTTT. Its translation is CATKDRRGGPQHF.

This chain joins TRBV7-9 and TRBJ2-1; 7 bases are shared with TRBD2. There are 16 residues in the CDR3. Per the germline V gene, CDR1 is SEHNR and CDR2 is FQNEAQ (reference sequence). V shed 11 bases and J 5 bases; nucleotides not matched to a gene: 18. In DNA, the CDR3 is TGTGCCGTTGCGAGCGGGGCCGCTCGGCCAGACAATGAGCAGTTCTTC. This translates into CAVASGAARPDNEQFF.

This rearrangement joins TRBV5-1 to TRBJ2-7; 10 bases fit TRBD1. This CDR3 is 13 amino acids long. CDR1 SGHRS and CDR2 YFSETQ come from the germline V gene. The trim removed 4 bases at V and 5 bases at J, leaving 3 bases unmatched. The CDR3 nucleotides are TGCGCCAGCAGCGACAGGGGGCTCGACGAGCAGTACTTC. Amino acid sequence: CASSDRGLDEQYF.

V and J are TRBV2 and TRBJ2-1; 7 nucleotides agree with TRBD1. This CDR3 has 11 amino acids. Losses at the gene ends were 6 bases for V and 14 bases for J; bases not matched to a gene: 7. The germline gives CDR1 SNHLY, CDR2 FYNNEI. The CDR3 loop reads CASSAGTVEFF. The CDR3 coding sequence is TGTGCCAGCAGCGCCGGGACAGTGGAGTTCTTC.

This clone has a handful of counts. This chain joins TRBV18 and TRBJ2-1, with 7 nucleotides matching TRBD2. Germline CDR1 and CDR2: KGHSH and LQKENI. Germline trimming cut 6 bases from V and 0 bases from J; bases unmatched to any gene: 5. The CDR3 loop spans 15 amino acids. CDR3 amino acids: CASSIAGFSYNEQFF. DNA for the CDR3: TGTGCCAGCTCCATAGCGGGTTTCTCCTACAATGAGCAGTTCTTC.

This rearrangement joins TRBV5-1 to TRBJ2-7; TRBD1 matches at 9 bases. The CDR3 extends over 16 amino acids. V shed 0 bases, J shed 1 base, and the junction held 5 bases outside the gene matches. Germline CDR1 reads SGHRS; CDR2 reads YFSETQ. The CDR3 sequence is CASSLATGTGSYEQYF. The CDR3 coding sequence is TGCGCCAGCAGCTTGGCCACCGGGACAGGGTCCTACGAGCAGTACTTC.

The chain couples TRBV18 to TRBJ2-7; a weak D match, TRBD1 (5 bases). CDR3 size: 14 residues. Germline CDR1 and CDR2: KGHSH and LQKENI. Trimming pared 8 bases from V and 2 bases from J, leaving 16 bases between. The CDR3 coding sequence is TGTGCCAGCACTCACAGTCAGGGCCCCTACGAGCAGTACTTC. It translates to CASTHSQGPYEQYF.

The chain is built from TRBV18 and TRBJ1-4; D unresolved. V shed 3 bases and J shed 0 bases, with 11 bases lying between them. The V gene's germline CDR1 is KGHSH and CDR2 LQKENI. The CDR3 extends over 16 amino acids. The CDR3 protein is CASSPLSGATNEKLFF. The CDR3 nucleotides read TGTGCCAGCTCACCCCTCTCCGGGGCAACTAATGAAAAACTGTTTTTT. Drawing the rest from reference TRBV18 and TRBJ1-4, the complete variable domain is NAGVMQNPRHLVRRRGQEARLRCSPMKGHSHVYWYRQLPEEGLKFMVYLQKENIIDESGMPKERFSAEFPKEGPSILRIQQVVRGDSAAYFCASSPLSGATNEKLFFGSGTQLSVL.

The chain carries TRBV4-2 and TRBJ1-2; D perhaps matches TRBD1 (5 bases). The CDR3 sequence is 14 residues long. Trimming removed 1 base at V and 7 bases at J, with 13 bases between. Germline CDR1 reads LGHNA; CDR2 reads YNFKEQ. CDR3 sequence: CASSQAEGEGGYTF. CDR3 coding DNA: TGTGCCAGCAGCCAAGCGGAAGGGGAGGGTGGCTACACCTTC.

The chain uses TRBV28 and TRBJ1-3, with 11 bases fitting TRBD1. Germline loops: CDR1 MDHEN, CDR2 SYDVKM. This CDR3 spans 14 amino acids. After removal of 5 bases from V and 15 bases from J, the junction contained 12 bases not matched to a gene. CDR3 sequence: CASSPSRRDRGRYF. Written as DNA, the CDR3 is TGTGCCAGCAGTCCTTCACGCCGGGACAGGGGGAGATATTTT.

V is TRBV28 and J is TRBJ1-3, with D perhaps TRBD1 (5 bases). The CDR3 sequence is 17 residues long. V lost 2 bases and J 0 bases, leaving 14 bases between the germline ends. The V gene's germline CDR1 is MDHEN and CDR2 SYDVKM. CDR3 sequence (DNA): TGTGCCAGCAGTTTACAGGGTTACGCCAGCTCTGGAAACACCATATATTTT. This sequence encodes CASSLQGYASSGNTIYF.

V and J are TRBV7-2 and TRBJ1-3; D unresolved. Per germline, CDR1 SGHTA and CDR2 FQGNSA. V gave up 1 base and J gave up 0 bases, with 13 bases separating them. This CDR3 region has 17 residues. Written as DNA, the CDR3 is TGTGCCAGCAGCTTAGTAGAGTGGTTCCTCTCTGGAAACACCATATATTTT. Protein: CASSLVEWFLSGNTIYF.